The source of this T cell receptor beta chain is a study of T cells in localized non-small cell lung cancer. This clone has only a few counts. Its antigen is as yet unknown. Method: immunoSEQ multiplex PCR; TCRdb's copy keeps in-frame clones and lacks some. This sample yields roughly 1,800 clones, of which less than 25% are seen a single time; roughly 15% belongs to the top ten. The study, taken as a whole, reports: Uninvolved adjacent lung showed peak T cell clonality, exceeding tumor. Elevated circulating T cell density in blood was associated with longer overall survival. For the top 100 tumor clones, a median roughly 53 also appeared in adjacent lung.

The sequence was obtained from a female donor over 55 with stage I lung adenocarcinoma. This material consisted of lung tumor tissue, taken before any cancer treatment.

CDR3 bases: TGTGCCAGCAGCCCACTGACTAGCGGGGTTTACAATGAGCAGTTCTTC. Translation gives CASSPLTSGVYNEQFF. The V call is TRBV11-3, the J call TRBJ2-1; 11 positions match TRBD2. The CDR3 length is 16 residues. After removal of 5 bases from V and 4 bases from J, the junction contained 7 bases not matched to a gene. CDR1 is SGHNT, CDR2 YENEEA, per germline. The full variable domain, in which reference TRBV11-3 and TRBJ2-1 provide the parts outside the CDR3, is EAGVVQSPRYKIIEKKQPVAFWCNPISGHNTLYWYLQNLGQGPELLIRYENEEAVDDSQLPKDRFSAERLKGVDSTLKIQPAELGDSAVYLCASSPLTSGVYNEQFFGPGTRLTVL.